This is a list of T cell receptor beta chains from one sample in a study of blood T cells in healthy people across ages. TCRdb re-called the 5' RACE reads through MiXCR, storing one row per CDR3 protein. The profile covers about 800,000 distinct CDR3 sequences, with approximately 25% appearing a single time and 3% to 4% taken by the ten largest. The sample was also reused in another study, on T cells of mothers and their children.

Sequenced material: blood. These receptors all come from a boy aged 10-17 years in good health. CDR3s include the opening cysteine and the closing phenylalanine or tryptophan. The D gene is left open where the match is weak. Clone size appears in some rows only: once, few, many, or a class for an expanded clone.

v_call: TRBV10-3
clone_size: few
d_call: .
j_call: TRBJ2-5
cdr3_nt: TGTGTCATCAGTGTGCAGGAGGTAGAGACCCAGTACTTC
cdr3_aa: CVISVQEVETQYF

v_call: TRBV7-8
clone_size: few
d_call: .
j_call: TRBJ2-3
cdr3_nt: TGTGCCAGCAGCTTACTTGGGCGGATTAGCACAGATACGCAGTATTTT
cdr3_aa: CASSLLGRISTDTQYF

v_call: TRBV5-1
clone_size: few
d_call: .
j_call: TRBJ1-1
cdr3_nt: TGCGCCAGCAGCTTGGGGTACGACACTGAAGCTTTCTTT
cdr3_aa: CASSLGYDTEAFF

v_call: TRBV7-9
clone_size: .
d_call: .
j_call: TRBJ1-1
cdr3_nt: TGTGCCAGCAGCCCTCTCAGCGGGTTCACTGAAGCTTTCTTT
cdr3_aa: CASSPLSGFTEAFF

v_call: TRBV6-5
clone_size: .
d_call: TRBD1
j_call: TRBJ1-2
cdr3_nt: TGTGCCAGCAGACCCGGACAGGGGGCGCCTGGCTACACCTTC
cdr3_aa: CASRPGQGAPGYTF

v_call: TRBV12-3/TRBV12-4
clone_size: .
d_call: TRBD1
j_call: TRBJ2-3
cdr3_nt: TGTGCCAGCTCACGGGACAGCGGAACAGATACGCAGTATTTT
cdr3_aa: CASSRDSGTDTQYF

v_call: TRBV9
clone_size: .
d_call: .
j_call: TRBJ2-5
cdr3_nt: TGTGCCAGCAGCGTAGCTCGTAGGGGGGAAGAGACCCAGTACTTC
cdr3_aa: CASSVARRGEETQYF

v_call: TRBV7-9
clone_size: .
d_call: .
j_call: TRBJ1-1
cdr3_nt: TGTGCCCCGCGGGGGGAACTTAGTGTTGAAGCTTTCTTT
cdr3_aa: CAPRGELSVEAFF

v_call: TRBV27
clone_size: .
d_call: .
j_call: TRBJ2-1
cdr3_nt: TGTGCCAGCAGTTTATCTAGGTGGGCTAGCTCCTACAATGAGCAGTCCTTC
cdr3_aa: CASSLSRWASSYNEQSF

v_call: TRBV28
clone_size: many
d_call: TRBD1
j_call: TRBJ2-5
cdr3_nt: TGTGCCAGCAGTCCAGGGGGCGCGGAGACCCAGTACTTC
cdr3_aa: CASSPGGAETQYF

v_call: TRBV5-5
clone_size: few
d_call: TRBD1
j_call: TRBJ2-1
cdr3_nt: TGTGCCAGCAGCTTATGGACAGGGGCGCACAATGAGCAGTTCTTC
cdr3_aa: CASSLWTGAHNEQFF

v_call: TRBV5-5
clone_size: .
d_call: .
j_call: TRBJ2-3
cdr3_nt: TGTGCCAGCAGCCCCCATGAGTCTCACGGGAGCTCGGATACGCAGTATTTT
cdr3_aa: CASSPHESHGSSDTQYF

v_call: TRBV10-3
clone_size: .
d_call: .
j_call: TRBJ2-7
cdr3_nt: TGTGCCATCAGAGGTGGCGGGGTTTCCTCCTACGAGCAGTACTTC
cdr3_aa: CAIRGGGVSSYEQYF

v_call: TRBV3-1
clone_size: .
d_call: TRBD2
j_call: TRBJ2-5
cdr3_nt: TGTGCCAGCAGCCGTCGACTAGCGGAAGAGACCCAGTACTTC
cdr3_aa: CASSRRLAEETQYF

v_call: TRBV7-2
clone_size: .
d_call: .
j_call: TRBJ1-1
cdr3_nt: TGTGCCAGCAGTTCGAGGTTCCTTATGAACACTGAAGCTTTCTTT
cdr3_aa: CASSSRFLMNTEAFF

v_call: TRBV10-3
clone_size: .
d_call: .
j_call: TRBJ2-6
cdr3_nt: TGTGCCACCTTCTCTGGGGCCAACGTCCTGACTTTC
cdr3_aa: CATFSGANVLTF

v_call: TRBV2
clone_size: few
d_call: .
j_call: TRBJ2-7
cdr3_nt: TGTGCCAGCAGTGAAGGGGGGAGTTCCTACGAGCAGTACTTC
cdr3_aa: CASSEGGSSYEQYF

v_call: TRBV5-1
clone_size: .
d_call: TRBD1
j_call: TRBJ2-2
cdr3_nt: TGCGCCAGCACCAACAGGGGGACATTGAACACCGGGGAGCTGTTTTTT
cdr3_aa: CASTNRGTLNTGELFF

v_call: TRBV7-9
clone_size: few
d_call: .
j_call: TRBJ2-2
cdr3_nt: TGTGCCAGCAGCTCGAAAGACCCGAACACCGGGGAGCTGTTTTTT
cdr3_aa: CASSSKDPNTGELFF

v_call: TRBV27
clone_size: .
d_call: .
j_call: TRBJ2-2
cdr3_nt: TGTGCCAGCAGTTTAGCGGCGAACACCGGGGAGCTGTTTTTT
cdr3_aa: CASSLAANTGELFF

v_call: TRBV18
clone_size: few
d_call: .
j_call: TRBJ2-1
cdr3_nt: TGTGCCAGCTCACCGAAGGCATTTTGGGAGCAGTTCTTC
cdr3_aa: CASSPKAFWEQFF

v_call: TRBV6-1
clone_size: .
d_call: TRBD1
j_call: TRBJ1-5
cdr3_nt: TGTGCCAGCAGTGGCGCCATGGACAGGGACGATCGGCCCCAGCATTTT
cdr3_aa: CASSGAMDRDDRPQHF

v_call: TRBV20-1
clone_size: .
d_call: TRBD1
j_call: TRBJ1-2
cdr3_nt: TGCAGTGCTAGTGATGACAGGGTGGTTTTCTTGTATGGCTACACCTTC
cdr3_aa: CSASDDRVVFLYGYTF

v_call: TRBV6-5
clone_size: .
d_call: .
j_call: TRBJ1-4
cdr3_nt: TGTGCCAGCAAAACAGTAAATGAAAAACTGTTTTTT
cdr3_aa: CASKTVNEKLFF